Listed below are T cell receptor beta chains from one sample, sequenced in a study of T cells in Graves' hyperthyroidism and ophthalmopathy. TCRdb processed the multiplex PCR reads anew with MiXCR; each CDR3 protein has one entry. The sample yields around 200,000 distinct CDR3 sequences, about 16% seen once. Sequences were obtained from blood. The receptors derive from a man in his forties with Graves' hyperthyroidism. Both conserved end residues are part of each CDR3. The order of the fields is J gene, CDR3 length, V gene, D gene, clone size, CDR3 protein, CDR3 DNA. A D gene is named only where the DNA matches it firmly. Size values are once, few and many counts, or a class for expanded clones, and some rows have none.

J gene: TRBJ2-5
CDR3 length: 15
V gene: TRBV6-6
D gene: -
clone size: -
CDR3 protein: CASSYFAGSEETQYF
CDR3 DNA: TGTGCCAGCAGTTACTTCGCGGGGTCTGAGGAGACCCAGTACTTC

J gene: TRBJ2-5
CDR3 length: 15
V gene: TRBV9
D gene: -
clone size: many
CDR3 protein: CASSARTATSETQYF
CDR3 DNA: TGTGCCAGCAGCGCCCGGACCGCCACCTCAGAGACCCAGTACTTC

J gene: TRBJ1-6
CDR3 length: 13
V gene: TRBV27
D gene: -
clone size: many
CDR3 protein: CASSPFLNSPLHF
CDR3 DNA: TGTGCCAGCAGTCCCTTTTTAAATTCACCCCTCCACTTT

J gene: TRBJ2-7
CDR3 length: 15
V gene: TRBV20-1
D gene: TRBD2
clone size: many
CDR3 protein: CSALRLAGGIYEQYF
CDR3 DNA: TGCAGTGCTCTAAGACTAGCGGGGGGTATCTACGAGCAGTACTTC

J gene: TRBJ1-5
CDR3 length: 14
V gene: TRBV6-2/TRBV6-3
D gene: -
clone size: many
CDR3 protein: CASSRPGSNQPQHF
CDR3 DNA: TGTGCCAGCAGCCGGCCTGGAAGCAATCAGCCCCAGCATTTT

J gene: TRBJ2-3
CDR3 length: 14
V gene: TRBV24-1
D gene: TRBD1
clone size: few
CDR3 protein: CATRGQGITDTQYF
CDR3 DNA: TGTGCCACCAGGGGACAGGGGATCACAGATACGCAGTATTTT

J gene: TRBJ1-1
CDR3 length: 14
V gene: TRBV12-3/TRBV12-4
D gene: TRBD1
clone size: many
CDR3 protein: CASSSQGVRTEAFF
CDR3 DNA: TGTGCCAGCAGTAGCCAGGGGGTAAGGACTGAAGCTTTCTTT

J gene: TRBJ2-7
CDR3 length: 13
V gene: TRBV10-3
D gene: -
clone size: few
CDR3 protein: CAISESTIDEQYF
CDR3 DNA: TGTGCCATCAGTGAGTCAACCATTGACGAGCAGTACTTC

J gene: TRBJ1-1
CDR3 length: 12
V gene: TRBV6-1
D gene: TRBD1
clone size: many
CDR3 protein: CASSRGLTEAFF
CDR3 DNA: TGTGCCAGCAGCAGGGGGCTTACTGAAGCTTTCTTT

J gene: TRBJ1-5
CDR3 length: 14
V gene: TRBV6-2/TRBV6-3
D gene: -
clone size: -
CDR3 protein: CASSYVTGNQPQHF
CDR3 DNA: TGTGCCAGCAGTTACGTAACAGGCAATCAGCCCCAGCATTTT

J gene: TRBJ1-1
CDR3 length: 11
V gene: TRBV30
D gene: TRBD1
clone size: many
CDR3 protein: CAWSVDRGAFF
CDR3 DNA: TGTGCCTGGAGTGTGGACAGGGGGGCTTTCTTT

J gene: TRBJ2-3
CDR3 length: 15
V gene: TRBV6-1
D gene: -
clone size: many
CDR3 protein: CASSEGGRASDTQYF
CDR3 DNA: TGTGCCAGCAGTGAGGGGGGAAGAGCATCAGATACGCAGTATTTT

J gene: TRBJ2-3
CDR3 length: 14
V gene: TRBV7-3
D gene: -
clone size: -
CDR3 protein: CASSETGGTDTQYF
CDR3 DNA: TGTGCCAGCAGTGAGACGGGGGGCACAGATACGCAGTATTTT

J gene: TRBJ1-5
CDR3 length: 17
V gene: TRBV27
D gene: TRBD1
clone size: many
CDR3 protein: CASSLYSPRQGNQPQHF
CDR3 DNA: TGTGCCAGCAGTTTATATAGTCCAAGACAGGGGAATCAGCCCCAGCATTTT

J gene: TRBJ1-1
CDR3 length: 13
V gene: TRBV7-9
D gene: -
clone size: few
CDR3 protein: CASSTRTVAEAFF
CDR3 DNA: TGTGCCAGCAGCACGCGGACAGTGGCCGAAGCTTTCTTT

J gene: TRBJ2-2
CDR3 length: 15
V gene: TRBV5-1
D gene: -
clone size: -
CDR3 protein: CASSFRTDSGGELFF
CDR3 DNA: TGCGCCAGCAGCTTTCGGACGGATTCGGGCGGGGAGCTGTTTTTT

J gene: TRBJ2-7
CDR3 length: 14
V gene: TRBV28
D gene: TRBD1
clone size: -
CDR3 protein: CATSRTGKIYEQYF
CDR3 DNA: TGTGCCACAAGCCGGACAGGGAAAATCTACGAGCAGTACTTC

J gene: TRBJ1-1
CDR3 length: 13
V gene: TRBV29-1
D gene: -
clone size: many
CDR3 protein: CSARRGTNTEAFF
CDR3 DNA: TGCAGCGCTCGGAGGGGTACGAACACTGAAGCTTTCTTT

J gene: TRBJ1-2
CDR3 length: 14
V gene: TRBV4-1
D gene: -
clone size: many
CDR3 protein: CASSQVFRGSGYTF
CDR3 DNA: TGCGCCAGCAGCCAAGTCTTCCGGGGGTCTGGCTACACCTTC

J gene: TRBJ2-1
CDR3 length: 13
V gene: TRBV7-2
D gene: -
clone size: many
CDR3 protein: CASSLVQNNEQFF
CDR3 DNA: TGTGCCAGCAGCTTAGTACAGAACAATGAGCAGTTCTTC

J gene: TRBJ2-7
CDR3 length: 16
V gene: TRBV4-3
D gene: TRBD2
clone size: -
CDR3 protein: CASSPSSGLATVEQYF
CDR3 DNA: TGCGCCAGCAGCCCCTCGTCGGGACTAGCAACTGTCGAGCAGTACTTC

J gene: TRBJ1-1
CDR3 length: 13
V gene: TRBV12-3/TRBV12-4
D gene: -
clone size: many
CDR3 protein: CASAGRQNTEAFF
CDR3 DNA: TGTGCCAGCGCGGGGCGACAGAACACTGAAGCTTTCTTT

J gene: TRBJ1-4
CDR3 length: 14
V gene: TRBV4-1
D gene: -
clone size: -
CDR3 protein: CASSQRALNEKLFF
CDR3 DNA: TGCGCCAGCAGCCAGCGCGCCCTGAATGAAAAACTGTTTTTT

J gene: TRBJ1-5
CDR3 length: 17
V gene: TRBV6-1
D gene: TRBD1
clone size: many
CDR3 protein: CASSPGTGPVGFKPQHF
CDR3 DNA: TGTGCCAGCAGCCCCGGGACAGGGCCTGTGGGTTTTAAGCCCCAGCATTTT

J gene: TRBJ2-7
CDR3 length: 15
V gene: TRBV28
D gene: TRBD2
clone size: -
CDR3 protein: CASSTTSGGSYEQYF
CDR3 DNA: TGTGCCAGCAGCACCACTAGCGGGGGGTCCTACGAGCAGTACTTC

J gene: TRBJ2-3
CDR3 length: 12
V gene: TRBV6-1
D gene: -
clone size: many
CDR3 protein: CASGQTGNTQYF
CDR3 DNA: TGTGCCAGCGGACAAACGGGAAATACGCAGTATTTT

J gene: TRBJ1-3
CDR3 length: 13
V gene: TRBV7-2
D gene: TRBD1
clone size: many
CDR3 protein: CASSPDRAYTIYF
CDR3 DNA: TGTGCCAGCAGCCCGGACAGGGCCTACACCATATATTTT

J gene: TRBJ2-5
CDR3 length: 14
V gene: TRBV7-2
D gene: TRBD2
clone size: -
CDR3 protein: CASSLPGLAVTQYF
CDR3 DNA: TGTGCCAGCAGCTTACCGGGACTAGCAGTTACCCAGTACTTC

J gene: TRBJ2-7
CDR3 length: 13
V gene: TRBV2
D gene: TRBD1
clone size: many
CDR3 protein: CASSGTGGNEQYF
CDR3 DNA: TGTGCCAGCAGTGGGACAGGGGGAAACGAGCAGTACTTC

J gene: TRBJ2-7
CDR3 length: 12
V gene: TRBV6-5
D gene: -
clone size: few
CDR3 protein: CASSYMRYEQYF
CDR3 DNA: TGTGCCAGCAGTTACATGCGCTACGAGCAGTACTTC

J gene: TRBJ2-2
CDR3 length: 18
V gene: TRBV2
D gene: TRBD2
clone size: many
CDR3 protein: CASSEVTSGGAGAGELFF
CDR3 DNA: TGTGCCAGCAGTGAAGTCACTAGCGGGGGGGCCGGTGCCGGGGAGCTGTTTTTT

J gene: TRBJ2-1
CDR3 length: 15
V gene: TRBV7-2
D gene: TRBD2
clone size: many
CDR3 protein: CASSLSTSGGYEQFF
CDR3 DNA: TGTGCCAGCAGCTTATCCACTAGCGGGGGCTATGAGCAGTTCTTC